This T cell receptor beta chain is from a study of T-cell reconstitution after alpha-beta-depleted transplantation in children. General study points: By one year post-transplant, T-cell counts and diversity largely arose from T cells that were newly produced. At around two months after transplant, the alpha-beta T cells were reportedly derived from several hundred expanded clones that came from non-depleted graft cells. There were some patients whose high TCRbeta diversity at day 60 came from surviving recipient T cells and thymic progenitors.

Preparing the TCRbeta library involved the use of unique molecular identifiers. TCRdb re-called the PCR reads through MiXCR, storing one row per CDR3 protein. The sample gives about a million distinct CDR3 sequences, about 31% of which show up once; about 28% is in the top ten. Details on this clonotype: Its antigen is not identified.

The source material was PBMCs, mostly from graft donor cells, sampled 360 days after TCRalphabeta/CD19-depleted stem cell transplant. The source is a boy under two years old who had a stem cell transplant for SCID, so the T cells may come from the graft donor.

CDR3 DNA sequence: TGCGCCAGCAGCCATCTGGACAGGGGCTACGAGCAGTACTTC. This encodes CASSHLDRGYEQYF. The V gene is TRBV4-3, the J gene TRBJ2-7; 9 bases are a match to TRBD1. With V trimmed by 3 bases and J by 3 bases, 3 bases remained unmatched. There are 14 residues in the CDR3. In germline, CDR1 is LGHNA, CDR2 YSLEER.